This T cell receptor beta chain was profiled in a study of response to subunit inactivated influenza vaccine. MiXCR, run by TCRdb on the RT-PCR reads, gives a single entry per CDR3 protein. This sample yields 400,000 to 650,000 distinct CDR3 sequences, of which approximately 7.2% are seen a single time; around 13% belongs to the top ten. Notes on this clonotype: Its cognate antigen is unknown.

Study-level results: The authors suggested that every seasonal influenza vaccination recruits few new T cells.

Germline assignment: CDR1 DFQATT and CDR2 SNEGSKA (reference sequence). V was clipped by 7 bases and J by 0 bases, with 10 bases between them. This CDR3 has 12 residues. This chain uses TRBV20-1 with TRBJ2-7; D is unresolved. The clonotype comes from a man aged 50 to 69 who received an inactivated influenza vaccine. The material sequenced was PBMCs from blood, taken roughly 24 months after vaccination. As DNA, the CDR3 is TGCAGTGTTACCGGTAGCTCCTACGAGCAGTACTTC. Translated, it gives CSVTGSSYEQYF.